The T cell receptor beta chain under discussion was sequenced for a study of cytomegalovirus exposure and HLA in healthy donors. Overall study findings and caveats: Within a later analysis, the majority of CMV-associated TCR beta chains appeared HLA-restricted.

In this sample, this clone turned up a few times. Its antigen is unidentified. The PCR was carried out with 60 Vbeta primers and 13 Jbeta primers. Clones were read by immunoSEQ multiplex PCR, and TCRdb kept only the in-frame ones, dropping some. The sample lists around 190,000 clones; almost 75% were seen once. Trimming removed 5 bases at V and 5 bases at J, with 10 bases between. CDR3 length: 13 amino acids. Germline V gene lookup returns CDR1 MNHEY and CDR2 SVGAGI. The sample taken for sequencing was PBMCs. The sequence was obtained from a young woman in good health and CMV-seropositive. The gene calls are TRBV6-5 and TRBJ1-5; D uncertain. The CDR3 loop reads CASSLSYYQPQHF. In DNA, the CDR3 is TGTGCCAGCAGTCTTTCGTATTATCAGCCCCAGCATTTT.